Many counts were recorded for the clone carrying this T cell receptor beta chain. V was clipped by 4 bases and J by 7 bases, with 8 bases between them. Germline CDR1 reads LGHDT; CDR2 reads YNNKEL (reference sequence). The CDR3 runs 12 residues. Sequencing libraries for TCR beta were prepared with iRepertoire HTBI primers and Arm-PCR of CDR3 regions. MiXCR was run by TCRdb on the multiplex PCR reads, yielding one entry per CDR3 protein. The profile shows fewer than 500,000 distinct CDR3 sequences, under 20% of them singletons. The data originate from a study of regulatory T cells in long-lasting Graves disease. Study background: For a period under 3 months, newly diagnosed Graves' patients had taken antithyroid drugs.

Time point noted: newly diagnosed GD, antithyroid drugs for less than 3 months. PBMC RNA served as the TCR library source. Staff drew about 8.9 milliliters of peripheral blood into EDTA tubes. The data were also submitted as part of a second study, on T cells in Graves' hyperthyroidism and ophthalmopathy. This second study says: Clinical symptoms, serum thyroxine, TRAb, thyroid ultrasound and orbital computed tomography informed diagnoses. Most thyroid clonotypes that were expanded above 0.001 also turned up in blood.

This receptor was taken from a middle-aged man with Graves disease. Sample: peripheral blood mononuclear cells (PBMCs), taken at new diagnosis, from a patient treated with antithyroid drugs. The rearrangement uses TRBV3-1 and TRBJ2-1; D unclear. The CDR3 is CASSPLGNEQFF. The CDR3 DNA is TGTGCCAGCAGCCCCCTGGGAAATGAGCAGTTCTTC.